What follows describes a single TCR beta chain. TCRdb's copy holds only in-frame clones and misses some; the assay was immunoSEQ multiplex PCR. The table lists some 120,000 clones, around nine tenths of them singletons. Germline V gene data show CDR1 as MNHEY and CDR2 as SMNVEV (reference sequence). V was cut by 2 bases and J by 7 bases, with 15 bases left in between. This CDR3 spans 14 amino acids. These data originate in a study of control samples from healthy donors and cancer patients. This TCR came from a man aged 25-45 years in good health. V and J are TRBV27 and TRBJ2-7; D is perhaps TRBD1 (6 bases). Sequencing was done on a sample of blood. The chain's CDR3 is CASSLTQGMGEQYF. CDR3 in DNA: TGTGCCAGCAGTTTAACGCAGGGGATGGGAGAGCAGTACTTC.